A single sample is the source of the 32 T cell receptor beta chains below, sequenced in a study of cytomegalovirus exposure and HLA in healthy donors. 60 Vbeta and 13 Jbeta primers were used in PCR. The data were produced by immunoSEQ multiplex PCR, yet TCRdb's version contains in-frame clones alone and is incomplete. The table lists 300,000 or so clones, approximately 85% of them singletons. Sequencing used PBMCs. The receptor set was obtained from a woman aged 35 to 49 in good health and CMV-seropositive.

V usage is TRBV7-2 and J usage is TRBJ1-5, with unresolved D. The CDR3 length is 17 residues. The V gene's germline CDR1 is SGHTA and CDR2 FQGNSA. The V and J ends lost 1 base and 2 bases respectively, with 15 bases between them. For the CDR3, the DNA is TGTGCCAGCAGCTTAGAAGGGAGCAGGACGGGCAATCAGCCCCAGCATTTT. As protein: CASSLEGSRTGNQPQHF.

The CDR3 region has the DNA TGTGCCAGCAGTTACTCGTGGAGGGGCCCGGGTGAGCAGTACTTC. Encoded protein: CASSYSWRGPGEQYF. J is TRBJ2-7 and V is TRBV6-5; D is possibly TRBD2 (6 bases). The CDR3 loop spans 15 amino acids. The ends were cut back, 0 bases at V and 7 bases at J, with 16 bases in the middle. The germline V gene has CDR1 MNHEY and CDR2 SVGAGI.

The CDR3 here is CASSQWGPGETQYF. CDR3 in DNA: TGTGCCAGCAGCCAGTGGGGGCCGGGAGAGACCCAGTACTTC. The rearrangement uses TRBV7-8 and TRBJ2-5, with TRBD1 as a possible D gene (6 bases). Looked up from germline, CDR1 is SGHVS and CDR2 is FQNEAQ. The CDR3 covers 14 residues. V lost 5 bases, J lost 4 bases, and 14 bases lay in between.

Of note for this clone: Other DNA sequences within the sample encode an identical CDR3. The chain links TRBV10-3 to TRBJ2-7; D perhaps matches TRBD1 (6 bases). Per germline, CDR1 ENHRY and CDR2 SYGVKD. Trimming pared 6 bases from V and 4 bases from J, leaving 10 bases between. CDR3 length: 12 amino acids. CDR3 residues: CAISLDSYEQYF. The CDR3 DNA reads as TGTGCCATCAGCCTGGACAGTTACGAGCAGTACTTC.

In its sample, this clone was seen once. The CDR3 protein is CASSLEGDSGGAGNTIYF. The CDR3 DNA follows: TGTGCCAGCAGCTTAGAAGGGGACAGCGGAGGAGCTGGAAACACCATATATTTT. The V and J genes are TRBV7-9 and TRBJ1-3; 7 bases agree with TRBD1. The germline V gene encodes CDR1 SEHNR and CDR2 FQNEAQ (reference sequence). The trim removed 1 base at V and 2 bases at J, leaving 11 bases unmatched. The CDR3 runs 18 residues.

This chain uses TRBV6-5 with TRBJ1-2; TRBD1 matches 9 bases. Trimming at V came to 0 bases and at J to 8 bases, leaving 4 bases not matched to a gene. CDR3 length: 14 residues. CDR1 and CDR2 (germline): MNHEY, SVGAGI. In DNA form, the CDR3 reads TGTGCCAGCAGTTACTCGAACAGGGGGCTCGGCTACACCTTC. Translation gives CASSYSNRGLGYTF.

The chain uses TRBV19 and TRBJ1-1; no definite D call. The V and J ends lost 0 bases and 6 bases respectively, with 14 bases between them. The CDR3 is 15 amino acids. Germline values: CDR1 LNHDA, CDR2 SQIVND (reference sequence). The CDR3 loop is CASSIDSKGDPEAFF. The CDR3 nucleotides are TGTGCCAGTAGTATAGATTCAAAGGGAGACCCTGAAGCTTTCTTT.

This chain joins TRBV11-2 and TRBJ2-5, with 11 bases identical to TRBD2. Germline lookup yields CDR1 SGHAT and CDR2 FQNNGV. The V and J ends lost 5 bases and 5 bases, in that order; junction bases with no gene match: 13. The CDR3 loop spans 17 amino acids. CDR3 DNA: TGTGCCAGCAGCATCCAACCACTAGCGGGAGTGAGTGAGACCCAGTACTTC. As protein: CASSIQPLAGVSETQYF.

The chain employs TRBV2 and TRBJ2-5; no clear D. This CDR3 comprises 12 residues. Germline-derived CDR1 and CDR2 are SNHLY and FYNNEI. Trimming removed 5 bases from V and 1 base from J, with 5 bases in between. The CDR3 sequence: CASSQIQETQYF. As DNA, the CDR3 is TGTGCCAGCAGTCAGATCCAAGAGACCCAGTACTTC.

The chain links TRBV10-3 to TRBJ2-7, with D perhaps matching TRBD2 (5 bases). CDR3 length: 14 residues. Deletions cut 2 bases from V and 5 bases from J, with 13 bases between. The germline V gene has CDR1 ENHRY and CDR2 SYGVKD. The CDR3 reads CAISESGPSNEQYF. Here the CDR3 DNA reads TGTGCCATCAGTGAGAGCGGCCCTAGCAACGAGCAGTACTTC.

The chain is built from TRBV6-5 and TRBJ2-7; TRBD2 matches at 7 bases. The germline CDR1 and CDR2 sequences are MNHEY and SVGAGI. The CDR3 is made up of 13 amino acids. The trim removed 8 bases at V and 3 bases at J, leaving 7 bases unmatched. This chain's CDR3 is CASHSRTSYEQYF. Here the CDR3 DNA reads TGTGCCAGCCATTCCCGGACTAGCTACGAGCAGTACTTC.

The CDR3 spells CASSQDPGTTSNTQYF. CDR3 bases: TGTGCCAGCAGCCAGGACCCCGGGACAACCTCCAATACGCAGTATTTT. V is TRBV4-2 and J is TRBJ2-3; a possible D gene is TRBD1 (6 bases). The ends were cut back, 3 bases at V and 7 bases at J, with 20 bases in the middle. Germline V gene lookup returns CDR1 LGHNA and CDR2 YNFKEQ. The length of the CDR3 is 16 residues.

This clone was picked up a small number of times. The rearrangement links TRBV6-6 to TRBJ1-5; no reliable D call. Per the germline V gene, CDR1 is MNHNY and CDR2 is SVGAGI (reference sequence). Trimming shortened V by 2 bases and J by 2 bases, and 7 bases separated the two germline ends. The CDR3 is 14 residues long. The CDR3 sequence is CASSYSGRNQPQHF. The CDR3 DNA sequence: TGTGCCAGCAGTTACAGTGGGCGCAATCAGCCCCAGCATTTT.

V usage is TRBV6-5 and J usage is TRBJ1-5; the D is unclear. The CDR3 has 12 residues. Germline lookup yields CDR1 MNHEY and CDR2 SVGAGI. Trimming took 6 bases from V and 6 from J, leaving 9 bases between them. The CDR3 here is CASRSGSQPQHF. The CDR3 nucleotides read TGTGCCAGCAGGTCAGGAAGTCAGCCCCAGCATTTT.

The genes are TRBV5-4 and TRBJ2-7, with 7 nucleotides matching TRBD2. CDR3 size: 14 residues. V dropped 0 bases and J dropped 6; count of bases not matched to a gene: 6. Germline V gene data show CDR1 as SGHNT and CDR2 as YYREEE (reference sequence). CDR3 amino acids: CASSLGLSGGEQYF. The DNA for the CDR3 is TGTGCCAGCAGCTTGGGGTTGTCGGGGGGCGAGCAGTACTTC.

The rearrangement joins TRBV18 to TRBJ2-7; 7 bases map to TRBD1. V dropped 2 bases and J dropped 0; count of bases not matched to a gene: 4. CDR3 size: 15 residues. Germline CDR1 is KGHSH and CDR2 is LQKENI. The CDR3 region has the DNA TGTGCCAGCTCACCAACCCGGGACAGCTCCTACGAGCAGTACTTC. Its translation: CASSPTRDSSYEQYF.

The rearrangement links TRBV6-1 to TRBJ2-5, with D uncertain. The DNA matches TRBJ2-7 better at its end, which makes the J call doubtful. Germline CDR1 is MNHNS and CDR2 is SASEGT. The CDR3 length is 12 residues. The CDR3, as DNA: TGTGCCAGCAGGCCCTTCTCCTACGAGCAGTACTTC. This encodes CASRPFSYEQYF.

This sequence joins TRBV28 and TRBJ1-1; D gene ambiguous. Trimming pared 4 bases from V and 1 base from J, leaving 10 bases between. The CDR3 sequence is 14 residues long. The germline V gene has CDR1 MDHEN and CDR2 SYDVKM. CDR3 region: CASSYTGKNTEAFF. The CDR3 nucleotides are TGTGCCAGCAGTTATACGGGTAAGAACACTGAAGCTTTCTTT.

The chain recombines TRBV27 with TRBJ2-7; 7 bases fit TRBD2. J lost 3 bases, V lost 2 bases, and 4 bases had no gene match. CDR1 MNHEY and CDR2 SMNVEV come from the germline V gene (reference sequence). There are 14 residues in the CDR3. CDR3 in amino acids: CASSLRGSGYEQYF. CDR3 bases: TGTGCCAGCAGTTTACGCGGGAGCGGCTACGAGCAGTACTTC.

The chain links TRBV6-5 to TRBJ1-2; no clear D gene. The CDR3 totals 14 residues. Germline V lookup: CDR1 MNHEY, CDR2 SVGAGI. V was shortened by 2 bases and J by 2 bases, with 9 bases between the two germline ends. CDR3 amino acids: CASSYAGSNYGYTF. In DNA, the CDR3 is TGTGCCAGCAGTTACGCGGGCAGCAACTATGGCTACACCTTC.

This clone was counted a single time. Germline is not matched at one junction end, which may reflect a read error. This chain joins TRBV7-9 and TRBJ2-7; TRBD2 is a possible D gene (7 bases). The CDR3 loop spans 14 amino acids. Germline V CDR1 and CDR2: SEHNR, FQNEAQ (reference sequence). CDR3: CSSSFAGGLYEQYF. The CDR3 nucleotides read TGTTCCAGCAGCTTTGCCGGGGGGCTCTACGAGCAGTACTTC. Looking up the rest from reference TRBV7-9 and TRBJ2-7 gives the full variable domain: DTGVSQNPRHKITKRGQNVTFRCDPISEHNRLYWYRQTLGQGPEFLTYFQNEAQLEKSRLLSDRFSAERPKGSFSTLEIQRTEQGDSAMYLCSSSFAGGLYEQYFGPGTRLTVT.

This chain links TRBV7-2 with TRBJ1-1; unclear D gene. Germline-derived CDR1 and CDR2 are SGHTA and FQGNSA. The CDR3 spans 15 residues. Deletions cut 5 bases from V and 1 base from J, with 14 bases between. The CDR3 DNA follows: TGTGCCAGCAGCCCACCCAGGAAGGAGAACACTGAAGCTTTCTTT. Translated: CASSPPRKENTEAFF.

The chain joins TRBV2 to TRBJ2-1; 12 nucleotides align to TRBD2. The germline gives CDR1 SNHLY, CDR2 FYNNEI. V was clipped by 8 bases and J by 9 bases; unmatched bases: 11. This CDR3 is built from 15 residues. This CDR3 is CASGGRTSGIGEQFF. In nucleotides, the CDR3 is TGTGCCAGCGGGGGGCGGACTAGCGGGATAGGTGAGCAGTTCTTC. The full variable domain, with the rest looked up from reference TRBV2 and TRBJ2-1, is EPEVTQTPSHQVTQMGQEVILRCVPISNHLYFYWYRQILGQKVEFLVSFYNNEISEKSEIFDDQFSVERPDGSNFTLKIRSTKLEDSAMYFCASGGRTSGIGEQFFGPGTRLTVL.

The V gene is TRBV4-3, the J gene TRBJ2-2, with unresolved D. Germline V gene lookup returns CDR1 LGHNA and CDR2 YSLEER. V lost 1 base to trimming and J lost 6 bases, with 9 bases between them. The CDR3 has 14 amino acids. The CDR3 coding sequence is TGCGCCAGCAGCCAAGGAGAGCTCGCCGGGGAGCTGTTTTTT. As protein: CASSQGELAGELFF.

In DNA form, the CDR3 reads TGTGCCATCAGTAGCGACAGGAACTATGGCTACACCTTC. It codes for CAISSDRNYGYTF. The chain combines TRBV10-3 with TRBJ1-2, with D possibly being TRBD1 (6 bases). V was clipped by 5 bases and J by 2 bases, with 9 bases between them. Germline lookup yields CDR1 ENHRY and CDR2 SYGVKD. The CDR3 has 13 residues.

The DNA for the CDR3 is TGTGCCAGTAGTACTGGCGGGGGGGTGTATTTT. Encoded protein: CASSTGGGVYF. The chain couples TRBV19 to TRBJ2-3; 9 nucleotides line up with TRBD2. Germline V gene data show CDR1 as LNHDA and CDR2 as SQIVND (reference sequence). V lost 4 bases, J lost 14 bases, and 4 bases stayed unmatched. There are 11 residues in the CDR3.

This clone was picked up a small number of times. The chain links TRBV25-1 to TRBJ1-2; D is perhaps TRBD1 (6 bases). The CDR3 length is 12 residues. V shed 6 bases and J shed 7 bases, with 12 bases lying between them. Germline CDR1 MGHDK, CDR2 SYGVNS. The CDR3 coding sequence is TGTGCCAGCAGCACCGGGACAATTGGCTACACCTTC. It encodes CASSTGTIGYTF.

The chain recombines TRBV28 with TRBJ1-3; 7 nucleotides line up with TRBD1. Trimming at V came to 6 bases and at J to 1 base, leaving 27 bases not matched to a gene. The CDR3 runs 22 residues. In germline, CDR1 is MDHEN, CDR2 SYDVKM. The CDR3 bases are TGTGCCAGCAGCTCTTATCAAGATGACAGGGTTCAGCTATATTCTTCTGGAAACACCATATATTTT. It codes for CASSSYQDDRVQLYSSGNTIYF.

A single count supports this clone. The V call is TRBV6-6, the J call TRBJ2-5; D might be TRBD1 (5 bases). The CDR3 length is 14 residues. Germline CDR1 MNHNY, CDR2 SVGAGI (reference sequence). Trimming took 7 bases from V and 2 from J, leaving 14 bases between them. The CDR3 spells CASMRATGQETQYF. CDR3 coding DNA: TGTGCCAGCATGCGCGCCACAGGACAAGAGACCCAGTACTTC.

This clone was seen more than once but under ten times. The J gene is TRBJ2-7, the V gene TRBV11-1, with 8 bases lining up with TRBD2. The J segment lost 4 bases and the V segment lost 4 bases, leaving 6 bases of the junction unmatched. The CDR3 length is 14 residues. Germline lookup yields CDR1 SGHAT and CDR2 FQDESV (reference sequence). CDR3 loop: CASSSAGRAYEQYF. CDR3 sequence (DNA): TGTGCCAGCAGCTCGGCCGGGAGGGCTTACGAGCAGTACTTC.

The chain couples TRBV2 to TRBJ1-2, with 7 bases that match TRBD1. The germline CDR1 and CDR2 sequences are SNHLY and FYNNEI. The CDR3 covers 14 residues. Trimming at V came to 4 bases and at J to 7 bases, leaving 9 bases not matched to a gene. CDR3 sequence (DNA): TGTGCCAGCAGTGGGGTCCAACAGGGGTCTGGCTACACCTTC. This codes for CASSGVQQGSGYTF.

This clone showed up just a few times. The J gene is TRBJ2-4, the V gene TRBV4-3, with TRBD2 identical over 8 bases. This CDR3 has 15 residues. The V gene end was trimmed by 1 base and the J gene end by 6 bases; junction bases not matched to a gene: 5. CDR1 and CDR2 (germline): LGHNA, YSLEER. CDR3 coding DNA: TGCGCCAGCAGCCAAGCGGCGGGAGGTACAAACATTCAGTACTTC. Translation gives CASSQAAGGTNIQYF.